The 21 T cell receptor beta chains below come from one sample, sequenced in a study of blood T cell repertoires in COVID-19. Generated by immunoSEQ multiplex PCR, the TCRdb table keeps only in-frame clones and is missing some. The sample has fewer than 60,000 clones, 80% to 90% seen once. Sequenced input: peripheral blood. The receptors were sampled from a man between 60 and 75 years old with COVID-19, enrolled during active disease.

V usage is TRBV6-5 and J usage is TRBJ2-3; 9 bases fit TRBD1. V lost 2 bases to trimming and J lost 4 bases; unmatched junction nucleotides: 7. Germline CDR1 MNHEY, CDR2 SVGAGI. The CDR3 is 16 amino acids. The CDR3 loop is CASSYEGDRAPDTQYF. The CDR3 DNA is TGTGCCAGCAGTTACGAAGGGGACAGGGCCCCAGATACGCAGTATTTT.

This clone was detected a few times. The CDR3 loop reads CALTPAAGRGAQNIQYF. CDR3 nucleotides: TGTGCCTTGACCCCCGCCGCGGGGAGGGGCGCGCAAAACATTCAGTACTTC. The rearrangement links TRBV30 to TRBJ2-4; 7 nucleotides agree with TRBD2. Germline V lookup: CDR1 GTSNPN, CDR2 SVGIG (reference sequence). This CDR3 contains 17 residues. V shed 7 bases, J shed 5 bases, and the junction held 20 bases outside the gene matches. Full variable domain (outside the CDR3, taken from reference TRBV30 and TRBJ2-4): SQTIHQWPATLVQPVGSPLSLECTVEGTSNPNLYWYRQAAGRGLQLLFYSVGIGQISSEVPQNLSASRPQDRQFILSSKKLLLSDSGFYLCALTPAAGRGAQNIQYFGAGTRLSVL.

This clone was seen a few times. The genes are TRBV19 and TRBJ1-1, with a possible D match to TRBD1 (6 bases). The CDR3 totals 12 residues. Germline lookup yields CDR1 LNHDA and CDR2 SQIVND (reference sequence). V lost 9 bases to trimming and J lost 9 bases, with 17 bases between them. The CDR3: CASVIGRGKAFF. Written as DNA, the CDR3 is TGTGCCAGCGTAATTGGGAGGGGGAAAGCTTTCTTT.

The J gene is TRBJ1-3, the V gene TRBV3-1 (or the pseudogene TRBV3-2); 7 nucleotides line up with TRBD1. Germline CDR1 LGHDT, CDR2 YNNKEL (reference sequence). The V gene end was trimmed by 3 bases and the J gene end by 3 bases; junction bases not matched to a gene: 8. CDR3 length: 16 amino acids. CDR3 loop: CASSQAGQRIGNTIYF. In DNA, the CDR3 is TGTGCCAGCAGCCAGGCGGGACAGCGGATTGGAAACACCATATATTTT.

The genes are TRBV27 and TRBJ2-7, with 7 bases that match TRBD2. Germline values: CDR1 MNHEY, CDR2 SMNVEV (reference sequence). The junction had 4 bases not matched to a gene; V was cut back by 7 bases and J by 7 bases. The CDR3 has 11 amino acids. CDR3 DNA: TGTGCCAGCACTACGGGGGGTGAGCAGTACTTC. Translated: CASTTGGEQYF.

The rearrangement joins TRBV6-5 to TRBJ2-2, with D unresolved. The germline V gene encodes CDR1 MNHEY and CDR2 SVGAGI. The V end was cut by 8 bases, the J end by 1 base, with 5 bases between. This CDR3 has 12 residues. CDR3 sequence: CASRRNTGELFF. The CDR3 DNA sequence: TGTGCCAGCCGGAGGAACACCGGGGAGCTGTTTTTT.

The chain employs TRBV6-5 and TRBJ1-2; TRBD1 aligns across 9 bases. The V gene end was trimmed by 4 bases and the J gene end by 7 bases; junction bases not matched to a gene: 7. CDR1 and CDR2 (germline): MNHEY, SVGAGI. The CDR3 totals 14 residues. In DNA form, the CDR3 reads TGTGCCAGCAGTTTTACAGGGGGCGGAGGTGGCTACACCTTC. Its protein product is CASSFTGGGGGYTF.

The chain couples TRBV6-6 to TRBJ2-3; 14 nucleotides match TRBD2. Trimming removed 5 bases from V and 6 bases from J; junction bases left unmatched: 10. The germline gives CDR1 MNHNY, CDR2 SVGAGI (reference sequence). The CDR3 has 17 residues. The CDR3 bases are TGTGCCAGCAGTCGGACTAGCGGGAGGCCCGGGGGGGATACGCAGTATTTT. It is translated as CASSRTSGRPGGDTQYF.

This clone has ten or more counts. This chain uses TRBV6-5 with TRBJ2-1, with D possibly matching TRBD2 (7 bases). Germline-derived CDR1 and CDR2 are MNHEY and SVGAGI. The CDR3 covers 16 residues. V lost 2 bases and J lost 1, with 12 bases in between. CDR3 nucleotide sequence: TGTGCCAGCAGTTACGGGGGGGGCCCGTCCTACAATGAGCAGTTCTTC. Protein: CASSYGGGPSYNEQFF.

This chain uses TRBV5-6 with TRBJ2-7; 7 bases align to TRBD1. The CDR3 sequence is 15 residues long. V lost 0 bases, J lost 5 bases, and 8 bases stayed unmatched. CDR1 and CDR2 (germline): SGHDT, YYEEEE. CDR3 protein: CASSLGQGKIHEQYF. CDR3 bases: TGTGCCAGCAGCTTGGGACAGGGAAAGATCCACGAGCAGTACTTC.

The V call is TRBV7-2, the J call TRBJ1-2; the match to TRBD1 covers 9 bases. The CDR3 is made up of 15 amino acids. Germline CDR1 SGHTA, CDR2 FQGNSA. V trimming: 5 bases; J trimming: 8 bases; junction bases outside the gene matches: 12. The CDR3 sequence: CASSQTQQGAGGYTF. For the CDR3, the DNA is TGTGCCAGCAGCCAGACCCAACAGGGGGCGGGGGGCTACACCTTC.

This clone was recorded once. The chain recombines TRBV11-2 with TRBJ2-7; D perhaps matches TRBD2 (6 bases). The CDR3 has 14 amino acids. Between the trimmed V and J ends, which lost 8 bases and 2 bases, there was a span of 16 bases. Germline CDR1 reads SGHAT; CDR2 reads FQNNGV. This CDR3 is CASWDGRGPYEQYF. DNA for the CDR3: TGTGCCAGCTGGGACGGGAGAGGTCCCTACGAGCAGTACTTC.

The J gene is TRBJ2-3, the V gene TRBV7-9; 7 bases align to TRBD1. V lost 1 base and J lost 8; bases outside the gene matches: 9. The CDR3 runs to 15 residues. Germline-derived CDR1 and CDR2 are SEHNR and FQNEAQ (reference sequence). The CDR3: CASSLVSGGSFTQYF. The CDR3 nucleotides read TGTGCCAGCAGCTTAGTATCAGGGGGATCTTTTACGCAGTATTTT.

The V and J genes are TRBV19 and TRBJ2-7; 8 bases agree with TRBD2. J gave up 4 bases and V 1 base, and 3 bases lay outside the gene matches. Germline V gene lookup returns CDR1 LNHDA and CDR2 SQIVND (reference sequence). This CDR3 contains 14 residues. The CDR3 coding sequence is TGTGCCAGTAGTATAGCTGCGGGAGGTTACGAGCAGTACTTC. This gives the protein CASSIAAGGYEQYF.

This chain links TRBV10-3 with TRBJ1-4; weak D call: TRBD1 (5 bases). V dropped 3 bases and J dropped 8 bases, with 10 bases sitting between them. The CDR3 runs 13 residues. Per germline, CDR1 ENHRY and CDR2 SYGVKD. The CDR3: CAISDGGLEKLFF. The CDR3 region has the DNA TGTGCCATCAGTGATGGGGGACTGGAAAAACTGTTTTTT.

The rearrangement links TRBV10-2 to TRBJ1-5; D not resolved. V gave up 2 bases and J gave up 4 bases, with 9 bases separating them. This CDR3 is built from 14 residues. Per germline, CDR1 WSHSY and CDR2 SAAADI. CDR3 DNA: TGCGCCAGCAGTGAGACGAACAGAAATCAGCCCCAGCATTTT. Protein sequence: CASSETNRNQPQHF.

The rearrangement uses TRBV3-1 (or the pseudogene TRBV3-2) and TRBJ2-5, with TRBD2 matching 7 bases. The CDR3 consists of 15 residues. After removal of 3 bases from V and 2 bases from J, the junction contained 6 bases not matched to a gene. Looked up from germline, CDR1 is LGHDT and CDR2 is YNNKEL (reference sequence). CDR3 sequence: CASSQGAGSQETQYF. The CDR3 DNA sequence: TGTGCCAGCAGCCAGGGAGCGGGAAGTCAAGAGACCCAGTACTTC.

The chain joins TRBV7-8 to TRBJ2-5, with TRBD2 matching over 15 bases. The CDR3 extends over 17 amino acids. Germline V gene data show CDR1 as SGHVS and CDR2 as FQNEAQ. Trimming at V came to 7 bases and at J to 9 bases, leaving 15 bases not matched to a gene. Here the CDR3 DNA reads TGTGCCAGCACCTTTCCTGGGGGACTAGCGGGGGGCACCCCCCAGTACTTC. It encodes CASTFPGGLAGGTPQYF. Based on the CDR3 plus reference TRBV7-8 and TRBJ2-5, the full variable domain is GAGVSQSPRYKVAKRGQDVALRCDPISGHVSLFWYQQALGQGPEFLTYFQNEAQLDKSGLPSDRFFAERPEGSVSTLKIQRTQQEDSAVYLCASTFPGGLAGGTPQYFGPGTRLLVL.

This clone was seen only once. The chain joins TRBV5-1 to TRBJ2-7; TRBD1 is a possible D gene (6 bases). Trimming shortened V by 4 bases and J by 3 bases, and 11 bases separated the two germline ends. There are 13 residues in the CDR3. Germline V lookup: CDR1 SGHRS, CDR2 YFSETQ. CDR3 sequence reads: CASSEDSRYEQYF. CDR3 nucleotide sequence: TGCGCCAGCAGCGAGGACAGCCGCTACGAGCAGTACTTC.

The gene calls are TRBV9 and TRBJ2-1; unclear D gene. This CDR3 comprises 13 residues. Germline V CDR1 and CDR2: SGDLS, YYNGEE. Trimming removed 3 bases at V and 5 bases at J, with 9 bases between. The CDR3 sequence is CASSAARHNEQFF. DNA for the CDR3: TGTGCCAGCAGCGCGGCTAGACACAATGAGCAGTTCTTC. Combining the CDR3 with reference TRBV9 and TRBJ2-1 gives the whole variable domain DSGVTQTPKHLITATGQRVTLRCSPRSGDLSVYWYQQSLDQGLQFLIQYYNGEERAKGNILERFSAQQFPDLHSELNLSSLELGDSALYFCASSAARHNEQFFGPGTRLTVL.

The CDR3 coding sequence is TGTGCCAGCTCACCATCGGACAGGGGGAGCGAGCAGTACTTC. This encodes CASSPSDRGSEQYF. The chain employs TRBV18 and TRBJ2-7; TRBD1 agrees at 10 bases. The germline V gene encodes CDR1 KGHSH and CDR2 LQKENI. V gave up 2 bases and J gave up 6 bases; unmatched junction bases: 4. The CDR3 extends over 14 amino acids.